This T cell receptor (beta chain) was identified in a study of Ad26.COV2.S vaccination and SARS-CoV-2 variants. Study as a whole: Ad26.COV2.S, an intramuscular injection, was given once or twice 56 days apart.

CDR3 size: 13 residues. CDR1 and CDR2 (germline): SGDLS, YYNGEE. V lost 4 bases to trimming and J lost 4 bases, with 11 bases between them. Profiled with immunoSEQ multiplex PCR; TCRdb holds only in-frame clones, not every one. The top ten hold 12% of the sample, which has under 550,000 clones, about 93% seen once. Comment on this clone: Its antigen is not identified.

Findings and limits, study-wide: Vaccinees and placebo recipients showed similar non-spike TCR breadth.

Documented treatment: 15 to 20 received Ad26.COV2.S at low or high dose, single or two shots; 5 received placebo; per-sample allocation not given. All samples were drawn on day 63, counting from the first vaccine or placebo injection. Within Boston, the person who donated was an adult of 18-55 years. SARS-CoV-2 spike from the Wuhan strain was encoded by the vaccine, an Ad26 vector. This TCR was recovered from a person aged 18 to 59 who received the Ad26.COV2.S COVID-19 vaccine or a placebo. The starting material was peripheral blood, obtained in a trial of Ad26.COV2.S vaccine versus placebo. The chain has TRBV9 and TRBJ1-2; D gene ambiguous. Here the CDR3 reads CASSTTDFYGYTF. The CDR3 DNA reads as TGTGCCAGCAGCACCACCGATTTCTATGGCTACACCTTC. Together with reference TRBV9 and TRBJ1-2, the CDR3 gives the full variable domain: DSGVTQTPKHLITATGQRVTLRCSPRSGDLSVYWYQQSLDQGLQFLIQYYNGEERAKGNILERFSAQQFPDLHSELNLSSLELGDSALYFCASSTTDFYGYTFGSGTRLTVV.